The sample holds a few counts of the clone carrying this T cell receptor beta chain. This record comes from a study of blood T cells in healthy people across ages. V lost 9 bases to trimming and J lost 5 bases, with 20 bases between them. CDR1 is LGHNT, CDR2 FRNRAP, per germline. This CDR3 has 16 residues. Then a second PCR, running roughly 7 to 11 cycles, was carried out with a sample-barcoded 5' primer and a J-beta primer mix. Each CDR3 protein gets one entry after TCRdb re-called the 5' RACE reads with MiXCR. The table includes 450,000 to 700,000 distinct CDR3 sequences, roughly 28% detected once. The chain is built from TRBV12-5 and TRBJ1-6, with TRBD1 as a possible D gene (6 bases). Input material: blood. This clonotype was obtained from a woman aged 70-85 years in good health. The CDR3 DNA reads TGTGCTAGGCCCGGGCTCCCGGACAGCCATAATTCACCCCTCCACTTT. Translated: CARPGLPDSHNSPLHF.